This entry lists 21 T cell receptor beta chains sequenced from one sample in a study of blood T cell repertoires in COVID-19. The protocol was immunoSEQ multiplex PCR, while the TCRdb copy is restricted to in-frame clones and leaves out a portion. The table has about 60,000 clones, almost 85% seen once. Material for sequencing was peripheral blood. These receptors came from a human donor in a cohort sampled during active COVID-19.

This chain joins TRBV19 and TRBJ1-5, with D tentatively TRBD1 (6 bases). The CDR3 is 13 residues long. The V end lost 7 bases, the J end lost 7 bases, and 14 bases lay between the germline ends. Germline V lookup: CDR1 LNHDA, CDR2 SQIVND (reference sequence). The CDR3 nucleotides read TGTGCCAGTAAGCGAGTGGGGGCCCAGCCCCAGCATTTT. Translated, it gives CASKRVGAQPQHF.

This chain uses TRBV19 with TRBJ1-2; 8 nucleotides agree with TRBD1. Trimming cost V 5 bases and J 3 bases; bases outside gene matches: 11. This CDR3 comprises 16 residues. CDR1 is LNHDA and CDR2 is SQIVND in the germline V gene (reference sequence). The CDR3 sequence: CASSEGGQDGHYGYTF. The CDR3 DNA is TGTGCCAGTAGTGAGGGGGGACAGGACGGTCACTATGGCTACACCTTC. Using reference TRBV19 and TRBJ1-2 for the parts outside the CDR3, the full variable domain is DGGITQSPKYLFRKEGQNVTLSCEQNLNHDAMYWYRQDPGQGLRLIYYSQIVNDFQKGDIAEGYSVSREKKESFPLTVTSAQKNPTAFYLCASSEGGQDGHYGYTFGSGTRLTVV.

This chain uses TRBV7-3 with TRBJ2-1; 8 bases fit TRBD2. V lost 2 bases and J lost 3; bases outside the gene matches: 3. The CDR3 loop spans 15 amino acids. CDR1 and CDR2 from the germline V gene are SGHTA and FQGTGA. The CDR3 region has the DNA TGTGCCAGCAGCTTAGCGGGGGGCGTCTACAATGAGCAGTTCTTC. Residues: CASSLAGGVYNEQFF. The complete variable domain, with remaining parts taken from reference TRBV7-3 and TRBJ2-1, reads GAGVSQTPSNKVTEKGKYVELRCDPISGHTALYWYRQSLGQGPEFLIYFQGTGAADDSGLPNDRFFAVRPEGSVSTLKIQRTERGDSAVYLCASSLAGGVYNEQFFGPGTRLTVL.

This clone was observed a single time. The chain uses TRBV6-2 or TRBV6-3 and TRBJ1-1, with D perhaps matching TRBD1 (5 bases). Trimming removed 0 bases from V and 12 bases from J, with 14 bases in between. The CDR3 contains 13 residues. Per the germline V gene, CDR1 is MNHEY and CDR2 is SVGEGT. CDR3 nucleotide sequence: TGTGCCAGCAGTTACTCGATGCGGGGCCGGCCTTTCTTT. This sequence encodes CASSYSMRGRPFF.

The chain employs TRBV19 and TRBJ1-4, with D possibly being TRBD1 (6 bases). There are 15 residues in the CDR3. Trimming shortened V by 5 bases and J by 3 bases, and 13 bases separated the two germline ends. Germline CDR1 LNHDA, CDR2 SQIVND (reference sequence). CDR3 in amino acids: CASSHNPGANEKLFF. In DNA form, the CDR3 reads TGTGCCAGTAGTCATAACCCAGGGGCTAATGAAAAACTGTTTTTT.

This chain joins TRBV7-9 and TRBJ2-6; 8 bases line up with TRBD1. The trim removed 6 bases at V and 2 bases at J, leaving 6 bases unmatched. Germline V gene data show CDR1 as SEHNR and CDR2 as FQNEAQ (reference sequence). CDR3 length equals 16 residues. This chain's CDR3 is CASRDRVSAGANVLTF. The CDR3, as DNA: TGTGCCAGCAGGGACAGGGTATCTGCTGGGGCCAACGTCCTGACTTTC.

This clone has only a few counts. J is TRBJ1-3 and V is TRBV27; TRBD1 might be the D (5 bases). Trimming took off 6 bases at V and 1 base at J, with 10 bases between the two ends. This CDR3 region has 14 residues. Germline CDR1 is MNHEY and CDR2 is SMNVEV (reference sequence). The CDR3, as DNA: TGTGCCAGCAGCTACAGGAGTTCTGGAAACACCATATATTTT. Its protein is CASSYRSSGNTIYF.

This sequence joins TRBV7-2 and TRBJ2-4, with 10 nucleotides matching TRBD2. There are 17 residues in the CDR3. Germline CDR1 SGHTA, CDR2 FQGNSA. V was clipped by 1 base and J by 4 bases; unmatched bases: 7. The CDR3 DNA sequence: TGTGCCAGCAGCTTAGTTGTGGAGCGGGGGGGAAAAAACATTCAGTACTTC. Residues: CASSLVVERGGKNIQYF.

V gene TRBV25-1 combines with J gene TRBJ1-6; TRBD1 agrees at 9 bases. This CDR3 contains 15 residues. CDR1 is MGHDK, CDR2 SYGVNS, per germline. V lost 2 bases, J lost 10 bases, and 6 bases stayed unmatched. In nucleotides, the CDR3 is TGTGCCAGCAGTGAACCGACAGGGGGTGTGTCACCCCTCCACTTT. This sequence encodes CASSEPTGGVSPLHF.

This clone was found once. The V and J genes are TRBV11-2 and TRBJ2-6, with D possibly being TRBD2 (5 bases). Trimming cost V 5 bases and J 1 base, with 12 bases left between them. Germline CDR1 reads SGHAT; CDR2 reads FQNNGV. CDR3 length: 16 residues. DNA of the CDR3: TGTGCCAGCAGCATTCGCCGGGGTTCTGGGGCCAACGTCCTGACTTTC. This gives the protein CASSIRRGSGANVLTF. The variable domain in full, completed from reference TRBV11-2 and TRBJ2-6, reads EAGVAQSPRYKIIEKRQSVAFWCNPISGHATLYWYQQILGQGPKLLIQFQNNGVVDDSQLPKDRFSAERLKGVDSTLKIQPAKLEDSAVYLCASSIRRGSGANVLTFGAGSRLTVL.

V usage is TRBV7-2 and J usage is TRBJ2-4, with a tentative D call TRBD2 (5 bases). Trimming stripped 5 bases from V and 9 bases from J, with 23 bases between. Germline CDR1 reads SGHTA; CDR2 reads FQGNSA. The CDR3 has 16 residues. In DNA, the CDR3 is TGTGCCAGCAGCCAAACTACTAGGAGGTCACGAGGCATTCAGTACTTC. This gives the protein CASSQTTRRSRGIQYF. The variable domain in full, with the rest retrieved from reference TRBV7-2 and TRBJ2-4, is GAGVSQSPSNKVTEKGKDVELRCDPISGHTALYWYRQSLGQGLEFLIYFQGNSAPDKSGLPSDRFSAERTGGSVSTLTIQRTQQEDSAVYLCASSQTTRRSRGIQYFGAGTRLSVL.

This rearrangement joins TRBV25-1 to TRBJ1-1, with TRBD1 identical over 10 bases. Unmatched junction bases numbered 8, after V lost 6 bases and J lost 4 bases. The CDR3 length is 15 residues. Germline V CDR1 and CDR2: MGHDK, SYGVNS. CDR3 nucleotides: TGTGCCAGCAGGCTGACAGGGGGCGCGCCCACTGAAGCTTTCTTT. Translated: CASRLTGGAPTEAFF.

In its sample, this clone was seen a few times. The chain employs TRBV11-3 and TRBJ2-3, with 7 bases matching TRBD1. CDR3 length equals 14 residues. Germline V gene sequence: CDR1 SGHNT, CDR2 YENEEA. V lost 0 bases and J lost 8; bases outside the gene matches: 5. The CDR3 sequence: CASSLDGRGITQYF. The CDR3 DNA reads TGTGCCAGCAGCTTAGATGGCAGGGGGATTACGCAGTATTTT.

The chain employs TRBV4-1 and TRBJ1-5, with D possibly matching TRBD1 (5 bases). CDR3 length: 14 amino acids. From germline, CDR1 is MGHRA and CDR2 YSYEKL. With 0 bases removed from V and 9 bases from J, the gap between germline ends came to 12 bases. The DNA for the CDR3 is TGCGCCAGCAGCCAAGATCCCCAGGGCATGCCCCAGCATTTT. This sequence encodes CASSQDPQGMPQHF.

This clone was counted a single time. CDR3 bases: TGTGCCAGCAGCCTTAGCGGGGGCTACAATGAGCAGTTCTTC. Protein sequence: CASSLSGGYNEQFF. The V gene is TRBV3-1 (or the pseudogene TRBV3-2), the J gene TRBJ2-1; 9 bases are a match to TRBD2. The CDR3 contains 14 residues. CDR1 and CDR2 from the germline V gene are LGHDT and YNNKEL (reference sequence). The J segment lost 3 bases and the V segment lost 4 bases, leaving 1 base of the junction unmatched.

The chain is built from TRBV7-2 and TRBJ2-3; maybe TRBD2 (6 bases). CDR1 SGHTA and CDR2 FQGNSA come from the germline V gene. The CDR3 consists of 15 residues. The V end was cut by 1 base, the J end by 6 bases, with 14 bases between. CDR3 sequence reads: CASSLEGMAGDTQYF. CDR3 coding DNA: TGTGCCAGCAGCTTAGAGGGAATGGCGGGGGATACGCAGTATTTT.

The DNA of the CDR3 is TGTGCCAGCAGCTTAGGGGGTAGCGGGGTTCCAGGAGAGCAGTTCTTC. Translation gives CASSLGGSGVPGEQFF. The rearrangement uses TRBV11-3 and TRBJ2-1; 8 nucleotides align to TRBD2. The germline CDR1 and CDR2 sequences are SGHNT and YENEEA. The CDR3 contains 16 residues. V trimming: 1 base; J trimming: 10 bases; junction bases outside the gene matches: 12.

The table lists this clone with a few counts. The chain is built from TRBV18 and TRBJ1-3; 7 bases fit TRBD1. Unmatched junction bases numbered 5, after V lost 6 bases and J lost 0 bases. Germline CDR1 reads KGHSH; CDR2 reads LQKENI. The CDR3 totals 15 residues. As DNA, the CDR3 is TGTGCCAGCTCTGAACAGGGGATCTCTGGAAACACCATATATTTT. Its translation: CASSEQGISGNTIYF.

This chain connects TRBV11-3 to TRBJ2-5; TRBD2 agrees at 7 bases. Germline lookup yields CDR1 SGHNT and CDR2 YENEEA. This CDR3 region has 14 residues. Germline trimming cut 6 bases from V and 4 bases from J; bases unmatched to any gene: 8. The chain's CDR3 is CASRTQTGGETQYF. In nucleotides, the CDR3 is TGTGCCAGCAGGACCCAGACGGGGGGAGAGACCCAGTACTTC.

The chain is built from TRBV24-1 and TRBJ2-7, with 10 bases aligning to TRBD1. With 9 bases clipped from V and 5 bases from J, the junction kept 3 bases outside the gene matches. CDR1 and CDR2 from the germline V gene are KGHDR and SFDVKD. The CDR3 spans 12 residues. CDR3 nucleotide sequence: TGTGCCACCGGAGGACAGGGGGACGAGCAGTACTTC. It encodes CATGGQGDEQYF.

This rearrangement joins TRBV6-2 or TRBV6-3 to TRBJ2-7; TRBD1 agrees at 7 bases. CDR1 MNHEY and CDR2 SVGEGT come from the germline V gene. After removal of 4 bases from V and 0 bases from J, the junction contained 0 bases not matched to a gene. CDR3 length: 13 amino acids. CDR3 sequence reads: CASSWDSSYEQYF. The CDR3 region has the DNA TGTGCCAGCAGTTGGGACAGCTCCTACGAGCAGTACTTC.